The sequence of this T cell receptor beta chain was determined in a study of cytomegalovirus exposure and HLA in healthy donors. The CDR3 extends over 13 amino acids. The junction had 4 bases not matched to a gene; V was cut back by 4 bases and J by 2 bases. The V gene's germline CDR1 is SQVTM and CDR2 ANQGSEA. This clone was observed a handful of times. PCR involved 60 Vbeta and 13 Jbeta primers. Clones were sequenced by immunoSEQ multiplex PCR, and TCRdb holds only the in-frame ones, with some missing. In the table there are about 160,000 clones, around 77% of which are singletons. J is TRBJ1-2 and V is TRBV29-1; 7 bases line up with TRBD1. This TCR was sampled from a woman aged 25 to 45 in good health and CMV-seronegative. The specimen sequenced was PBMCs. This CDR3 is CSVAGGQNYGYTF. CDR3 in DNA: TGCAGCGTTGCCGGGGGACAGAACTATGGCTACACCTTC. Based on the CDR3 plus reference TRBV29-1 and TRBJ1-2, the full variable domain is SAVISQKPSRDICQRGTSLTIQCQVDSQVTMMFWYRQQPGQSLTLIATANQGSEATYESGFVIDKFPISRPNLTFSTLTVSNMSPEDSSIYLCSVAGGQNYGYTFGSGTRLTVV.